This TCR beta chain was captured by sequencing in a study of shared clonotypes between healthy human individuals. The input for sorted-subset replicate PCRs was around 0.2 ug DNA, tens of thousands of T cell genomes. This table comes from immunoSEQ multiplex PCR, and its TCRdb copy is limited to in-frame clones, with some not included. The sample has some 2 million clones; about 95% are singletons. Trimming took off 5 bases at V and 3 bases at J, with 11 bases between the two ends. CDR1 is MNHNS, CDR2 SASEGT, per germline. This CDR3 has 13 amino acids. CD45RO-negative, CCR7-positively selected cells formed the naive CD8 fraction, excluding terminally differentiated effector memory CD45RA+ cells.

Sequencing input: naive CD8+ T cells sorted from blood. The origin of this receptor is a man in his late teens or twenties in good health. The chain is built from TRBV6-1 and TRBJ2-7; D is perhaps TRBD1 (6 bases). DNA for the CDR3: TGTGCCAGCAGTCCCTACAGGGACTACGAGCAGTACTTC. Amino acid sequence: CASSPYRDYEQYF.